This TCR beta chain was documented in a study of blood T cell repertoires in COVID-19. Across the whole study: The United States, Italy and Spain supplied acute and convalescent COVID-19 samples. Nucleic acid was either cDNA or gDNA, and it came from T cells, B-cell-depleted T cells, or PBMCs.

Authors' methods: It was from reference gene primer amplification that nucleated cell counts were estimated. Repertoires were generated with immunoSEQ multiplex PCR, while TCRdb's copy carries only in-frame clones and drops some. The V and J calls and clone size are taken from that table; D and trimming were inferred from the DNA. The sample has under 300,000 clones, 70% to 85% seen once. CDR1 and CDR2 (germline): MNHEY, SVGEGT. This CDR3 comprises 17 residues. Trimming took 0 bases from V and 5 from J; bases not matched to a gene: 5. The sample comprised peripheral blood. The receptor comes from a man aged 40-50 years who had recovered from COVID-19. The rearrangement links TRBV6-2 or TRBV6-3 to TRBJ2-5; 14 bases agree with TRBD2. Here the CDR3 reads CASSYSRTSGRQETQYF. CDR3 in DNA: TGTGCCAGCAGTTACTCCCGGACTAGCGGGAGGCAGGAGACCCAGTACTTC.